A selection of T cell receptor beta chains follows, all from one sample in a study of metastatic and nonmetastatic thyroid tumors. TCRdb reanalyzed the PCR reads via MiXCR. Among fewer than 50,000 clones, less than 35% were seen once, and the ten largest hold over 8%. Sequencing used blood. Every receptor here comes from a male donor with papillary thyroid cancer or a benign thyroid nodule (not recorded which). Some clones in this sample may be carry-over from other donors' samples. Both conserved end residues are trimmed from each CDR3. Clone size is not always given. Where it is, it says once, few, many or a class for expanded clones.

V	size	J	CDR3
TRBV11-2	few	TRBJ2-3	ASSFNLLAGGTDTQY
TRBV10-3	many	TRBJ2-3	AIRSLAGGSPDTQY
TRBV2	NA	TRBJ1-2	ASRGQGASGYT
TRBV18	many	TRBJ1-5	ASSPDRPAQVPQH
TRBV24-1	NA	TRBJ2-7	ATSDPGHDSYDQY
TRBV28	few	TRBJ2-5	ASSSGRAGETQY
TRBV6-5	many	TRBJ2-3	ASSNRQGPDTQY
TRBV9	many	TRBJ1-4	ASAISPASEKLF
TRBV6-1	NA	TRBJ2-1	ASSEGVEGNEQF
TRBV5-6	NA	TRBJ2-3	ASSFGGGTDTQY
TRBV9	NA	TRBJ1-3	ASSSGLSLNTIY
TRBV28	NA	TRBJ1-1	ASSFGRGIPEAF
TRBV7-9	many	TRBJ1-6	ASSLGTGLNLH
TRBV27	many	TRBJ2-7	ASTQLAGEYEQY
TRBV5-6	NA	TRBJ1-5	ASSAGQVRVPPQH
TRBV28	few	TRBJ2-7	ASSGGRNYEQY
TRBV28	NA	TRBJ1-5	ASHETSNQPQH
TRBV6-5	medium-sized	TRBJ2-1	ASSLLADFYNEQF
TRBV6-5	many	TRBJ2-1	ASSYFAGGYNEQF
TRBV6-1	NA	TRBJ2-1	ASSMGLATYNEQF
TRBV20-1	many	TRBJ2-7	SARVSLGQGGGEQY
TRBV9	NA	TRBJ1-3	ASSVGRASANTIY
TRBV12-3/TRBV12-4	many	TRBJ2-5	ASSSRTAEETQY
TRBV7-3	once	TRBJ1-6	ASSMDRGNSPLH
TRBV5-1	many	TRBJ2-2	ASSPNGGTGELF
TRBV2	NA	TRBJ1-6	ASNHGVGSPLH
TRBV12-5	many	TRBJ1-5	ASGLGGPNQPQH
TRBV9	many	TRBJ1-3	ASSVLDASSGNTIY
TRBV19	few	TRBJ2-7	ASSREPDSQYEQY
TRBV5-1	NA	TRBJ1-5	ASSLEGHQPQH
TRBV3-1	many	TRBJ2-7	ASSPRAGAGGEQY
TRBV6-1	many	TRBJ2-5	ASSEAGPGGAETQY
TRBV15	few	TRBJ2-3	ATSSRGQDTQY
TRBV2	NA	TRBJ2-5	ASSGRDRGLGETQY
TRBV11-3	NA	TRBJ1-1	ASSRTGGADEAF
TRBV2	many	TRBJ2-7	ASTPPGGTYEQY